This TCR beta chain was captured in a study of blood T cell repertoires in COVID-19 (dated by TCRdb to about 2020). About the investigation overall: Samples covering the acute and convalescent phases of COVID-19 were provided by collaborators in the United States, Italy and Spain. The prospective study material was composed of cDNA or gDNA derived from T cells, B-cell-depleted T cells, or PBMCs. The repertoires were released in a freely available public database meant as a resource for research on the immune response to SARS-CoV-2. A de-identified subject ID, COVID-19 status, age in years and sex were almost always included in the sample metadata. The samples were drawn from the first 160 participants of the ongoing ImmuneRACE study and from over 950 subjects provided by 6 global collaborators. Where available, HLA class I and class II types were taken from metadata supplied by the sample provider and were not determined by assay-based typing. Subjects who had been exposed to COVID-19, were actively infected with it, or had recovered from it provided the deeply sampled blood TCRbeta repertoires that made up the dataset.

In regard to this clone: Its antigen is not yet known. Qualities for individual bases were not recorded, and no much larger clone is one base off.

TCRbeta CDR3 regions were amplified from genomic DNA by means of the immunoSEQ Assay, a bias-controlled multiplex PCR. The published analysis was carried out like this. The number of nucleated cells in each sample was estimated by amplification of reference gene primers within the assay. To quantify the absolute abundance of each unique TCRbeta CDR3 rearrangement, sequence reads were collapsed and filtered. For each sample, productive Simpson clonality was calculated as the square root of Simpson's diversity index across productive rearrangements. Not all clones reach the TCRdb copy of this immuneACCESS table, which keeps in-frame sequences only. Checked studies attribute under half of the gap to unresolved V genes and leave the rest unexplained. The D gene and trimming were derived from the DNA, and the V and J assignments and clone size from that table. For this sample there are 100,000 to 150,000 clones; 80% appear just once. The ten most abundant clones make up roughly 16% of the sample.

The collaborating institutions used their own protocols to collect whole blood in K2EDTA tubes. For TCRbeta analysis, collaborators shipped samples as frozen whole blood, isolated PBMCs, or DNA extracted from either of those sample types. Study-level results and caveats: The quantity of clinical and demographic metadata differed by source and by participant and was supplied without curation.

Reading the germline V gene (reference sequence) gives CDR1 LGHDT and CDR2 YNNKEL. The CDR3 starts with the cysteine, ends with the phenylalanine, and has 16 residues. This entry keeps only the CDR3 DNA: 48 bases, framed from base 1. From V the trimming removes 1 base and from J it removes 2 bases, while the gene matches leave 3 bases of the junction unaccounted for. The specimen was peripheral blood. This sequence uses TRBV3-1 (or the pseudogene TRBV3-2) and TRBJ2-1, with 9 central nucleotides matching TRBD2. The sequence was obtained from a man in his 60s with active or convalescent COVID-19. In nucleotide form, the sequence is TGTGCCAGCAGCCAAGCGACTAGCGGACCCTACAATGAGCAGTTCTTC. It translates as CASSQATSGPYNEQFF.